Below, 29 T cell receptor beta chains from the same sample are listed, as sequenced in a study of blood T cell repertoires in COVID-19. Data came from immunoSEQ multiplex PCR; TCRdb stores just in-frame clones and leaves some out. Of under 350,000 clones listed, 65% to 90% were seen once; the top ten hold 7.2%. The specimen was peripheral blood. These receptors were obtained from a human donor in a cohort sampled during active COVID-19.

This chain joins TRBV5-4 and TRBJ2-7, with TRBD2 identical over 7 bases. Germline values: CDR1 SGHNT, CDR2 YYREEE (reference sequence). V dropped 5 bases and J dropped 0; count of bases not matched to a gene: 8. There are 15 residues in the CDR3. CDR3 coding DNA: TGTGCCAGCAGTCCACAGCGGGGTGCCTCCTACGAGCAGTACTTC. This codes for CASSPQRGASYEQYF. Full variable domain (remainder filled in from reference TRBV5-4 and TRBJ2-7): ETGVTQSPTHLIKTRGQQVTLRCSSQSGHNTVSWYQQALGQGPQFIFQYYREEENGRGNFPPRFSGLQFPNYSSELNVNALELDDSALYLCASSPQRGASYEQYFGPGTRLTVT.

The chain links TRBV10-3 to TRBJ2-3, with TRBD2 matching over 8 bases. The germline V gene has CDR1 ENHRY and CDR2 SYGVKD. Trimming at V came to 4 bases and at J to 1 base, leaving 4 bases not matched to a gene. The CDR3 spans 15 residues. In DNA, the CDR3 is TGTGCCATCAGTGCAAGCGGGGGTCGCACAGATACGCAGTATTTT. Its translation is CAISASGGRTDTQYF.

CDR3 bases: TGCGCCAGCAGCTTCGGGGGTTCCTACGAGCAGTACTTC. Its protein product is CASSFGGSYEQYF. J is TRBJ2-7 and V is TRBV5-1; the D gene is possibly TRBD2 (6 bases). The CDR3 is made up of 13 amino acids. Between the trimmed V and J ends, which lost 2 bases and 1 base, there was a span of 7 bases. In germline, CDR1 is SGHRS, CDR2 YFSETQ.

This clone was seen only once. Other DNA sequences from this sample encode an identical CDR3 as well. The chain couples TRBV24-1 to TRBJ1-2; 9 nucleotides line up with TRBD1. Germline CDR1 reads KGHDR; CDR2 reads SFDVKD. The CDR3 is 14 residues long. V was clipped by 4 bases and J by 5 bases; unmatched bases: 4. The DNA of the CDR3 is TGTGCCACCAGTGACCCCGGGACAGGGTATGGCTACACCTTC. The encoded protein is CATSDPGTGYGYTF.

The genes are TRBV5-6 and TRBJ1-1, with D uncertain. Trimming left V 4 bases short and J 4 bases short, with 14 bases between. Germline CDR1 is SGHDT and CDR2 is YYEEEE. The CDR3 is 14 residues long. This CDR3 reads CASSDTRGGTEAFF. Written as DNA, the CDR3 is TGTGCCAGCAGCGATACTAGAGGAGGCACTGAAGCTTTCTTT.

The CDR3 bases are TGCGCCAGCAGCCAAGACGCCTCGAGGGATACGCAGTATTTT. Protein product: CASSQDASRDTQYF. The chain carries TRBV4-1 and TRBJ2-3; D uncertain. Trimming took off 0 bases at V and 6 bases at J, with 10 bases between the two ends. This CDR3 spans 14 amino acids. Germline assignment: CDR1 MGHRA and CDR2 YSYEKL.

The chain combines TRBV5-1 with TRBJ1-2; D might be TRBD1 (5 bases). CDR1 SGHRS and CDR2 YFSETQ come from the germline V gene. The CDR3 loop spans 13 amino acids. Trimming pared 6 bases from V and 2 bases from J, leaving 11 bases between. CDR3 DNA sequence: TGCGCCAGCAAGGCAGGGCTCAACTATGGCTACACCTTC. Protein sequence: CASKAGLNYGYTF.

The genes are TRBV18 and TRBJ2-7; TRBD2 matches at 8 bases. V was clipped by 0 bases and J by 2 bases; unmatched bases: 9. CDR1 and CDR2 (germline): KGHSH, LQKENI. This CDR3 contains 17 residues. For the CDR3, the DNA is TGTGCCAGCTCACCACCGTGGGGTAGCGGGGAGCCCTACGAGCAGTACTTC. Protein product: CASSPPWGSGEPYEQYF.

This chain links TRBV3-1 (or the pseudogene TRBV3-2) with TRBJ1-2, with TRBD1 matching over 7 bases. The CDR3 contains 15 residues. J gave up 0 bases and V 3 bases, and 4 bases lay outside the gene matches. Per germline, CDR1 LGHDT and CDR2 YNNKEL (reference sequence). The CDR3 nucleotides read TGTGCCAGCAGCCAGAGGGACAGCGCTAACTATGGCTACACCTTC. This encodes CASSQRDSANYGYTF.

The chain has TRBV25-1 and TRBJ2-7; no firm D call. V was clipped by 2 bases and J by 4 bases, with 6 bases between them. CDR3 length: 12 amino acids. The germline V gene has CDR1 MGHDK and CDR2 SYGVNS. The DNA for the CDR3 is TGTGCCAGCAGTGAACTACAGTACGAGCAGTACTTC. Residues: CASSELQYEQYF.

CDR3 amino acids: CAWSVARGNSGANVLTF. CDR3 coding DNA: TGTGCCTGGAGTGTGGCCAGGGGGAACTCTGGGGCCAACGTCCTGACTTTC. The gene calls are TRBV30 and TRBJ2-6, with 7 positions matching TRBD1. CDR1 and CDR2 from the germline V gene are GTSNPN and SVGIG (reference sequence). The CDR3 is made up of 17 amino acids. V lost 0 bases and J lost 0; bases outside the gene matches: 5.

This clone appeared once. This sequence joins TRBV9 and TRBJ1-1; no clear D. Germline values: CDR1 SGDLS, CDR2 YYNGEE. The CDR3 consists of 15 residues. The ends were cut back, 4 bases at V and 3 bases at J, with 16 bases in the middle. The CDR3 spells CASSKNHGVDTEAFF. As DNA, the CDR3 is TGTGCCAGCAGCAAAAACCACGGAGTTGACACTGAAGCTTTCTTT.

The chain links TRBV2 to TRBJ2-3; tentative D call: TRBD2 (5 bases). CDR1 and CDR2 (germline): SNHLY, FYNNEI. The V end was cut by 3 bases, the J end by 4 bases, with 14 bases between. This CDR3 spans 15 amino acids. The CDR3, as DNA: TGTGCCAGCAGTGAGGAGGCGTCCCGGGCAGATACGCAGTATTTT. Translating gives CASSEEASRADTQYF. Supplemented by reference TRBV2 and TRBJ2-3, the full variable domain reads EPEVTQTPSHQVTQMGQEVILRCVPISNHLYFYWYRQILGQKVEFLVSFYNNEISEKSEIFDDQFSVERPDGSNFTLKIRSTKLEDSAMYFCASSEEASRADTQYFGPGTRLTVL.

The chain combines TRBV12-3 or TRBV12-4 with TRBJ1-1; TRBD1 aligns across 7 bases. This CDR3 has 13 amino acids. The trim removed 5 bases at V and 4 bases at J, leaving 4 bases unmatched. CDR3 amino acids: CASSATGATEAFF. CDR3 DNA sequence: TGTGCCAGCAGTGCTACAGGGGCCACTGAAGCTTTCTTT.

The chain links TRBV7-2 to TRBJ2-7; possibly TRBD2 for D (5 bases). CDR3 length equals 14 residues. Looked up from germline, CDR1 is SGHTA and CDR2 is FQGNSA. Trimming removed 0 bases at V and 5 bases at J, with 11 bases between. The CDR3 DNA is TGTGCCAGCAGCTTAGCGCGGGTAGATAACGAGCAGTACTTC. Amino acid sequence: CASSLARVDNEQYF.

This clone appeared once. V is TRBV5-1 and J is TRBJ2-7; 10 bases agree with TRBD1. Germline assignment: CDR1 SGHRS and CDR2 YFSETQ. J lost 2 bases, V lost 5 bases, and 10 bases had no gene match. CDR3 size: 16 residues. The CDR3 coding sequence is TGCGCCAGCAGTTCCACCGGGACAGGGGTCGCCTACGAGCAGTACTTC. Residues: CASSSTGTGVAYEQYF.

In DNA form, the CDR3 reads TGTGCCAGCAGCTTTGGGGGGAATCAGCCCCAGCATTTT. This gives the protein CASSFGGNQPQHF. The chain has TRBV5-5 and TRBJ1-5; maybe TRBD1 (5 bases). This CDR3 contains 13 residues. Germline lookup yields CDR1 SGHKS and CDR2 YYEKEE (reference sequence). Trimming shortened V by 2 bases and J by 4 bases, and 7 bases separated the two germline ends. Combining the CDR3 with reference TRBV5-5 and TRBJ1-5 gives the whole variable domain DAGVTQSPTHLIKTRGQQVTLRCSPISGHKSVSWYQQVLGQGPQFIFQYYEKEERGRGNFPDRFSARQFPNYSSELNVNALLLGDSALYLCASSFGGNQPQHFGDGTRLSIL.

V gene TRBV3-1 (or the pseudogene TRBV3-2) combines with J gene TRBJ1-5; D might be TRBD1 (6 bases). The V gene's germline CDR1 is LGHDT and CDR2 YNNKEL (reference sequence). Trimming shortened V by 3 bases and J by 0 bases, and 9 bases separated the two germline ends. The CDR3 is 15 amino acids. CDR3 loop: CASSQGAISNQPQHF. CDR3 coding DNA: TGTGCCAGCAGCCAGGGGGCAATTAGCAATCAGCCCCAGCATTTT.

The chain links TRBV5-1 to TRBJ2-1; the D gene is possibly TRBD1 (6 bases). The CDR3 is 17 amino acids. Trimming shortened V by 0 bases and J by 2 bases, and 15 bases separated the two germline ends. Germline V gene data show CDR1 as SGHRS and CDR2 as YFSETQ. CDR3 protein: CASSLAATGPPYNEQFF. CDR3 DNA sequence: TGCGCCAGCAGCTTGGCCGCTACAGGGCCCCCCTACAATGAGCAGTTCTTC.

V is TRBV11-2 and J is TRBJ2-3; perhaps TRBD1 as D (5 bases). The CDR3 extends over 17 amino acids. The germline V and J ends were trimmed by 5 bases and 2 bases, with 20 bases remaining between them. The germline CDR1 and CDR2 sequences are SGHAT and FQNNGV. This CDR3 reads CASSQYRLTVLTDTQYF. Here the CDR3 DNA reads TGTGCCAGCAGCCAATATAGGCTGACAGTTCTCACAGATACGCAGTATTTT.

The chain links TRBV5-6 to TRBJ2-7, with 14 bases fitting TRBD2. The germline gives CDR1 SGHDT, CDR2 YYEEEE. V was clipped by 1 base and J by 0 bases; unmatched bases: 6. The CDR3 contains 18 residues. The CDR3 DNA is TGTGCCAGCAGCTTGTTTGGACTAGCGGGGGGCCACTCCTACGAGCAGTACTTC. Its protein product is CASSLFGLAGGHSYEQYF.

This CDR3 reads CASSSWSVQGTGELFF. The CDR3 nucleotides read TGTGCCAGCAGCTCTTGGTCCGTTCAGGGAACCGGGGAGCTGTTTTTT. This chain connects TRBV7-3 to TRBJ2-2; maybe TRBD1 (5 bases). This CDR3 comprises 16 residues. Germline V gene data show CDR1 as SGHTA and CDR2 as FQGTGA. The ends were cut back, 4 bases at V and 5 bases at J, with 17 bases in the middle.

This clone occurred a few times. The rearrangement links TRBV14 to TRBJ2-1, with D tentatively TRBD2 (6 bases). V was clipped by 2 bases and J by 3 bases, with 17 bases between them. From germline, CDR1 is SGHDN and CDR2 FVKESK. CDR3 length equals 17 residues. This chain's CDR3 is CASSQTALDGGYNEQFF. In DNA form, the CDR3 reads TGTGCCAGCAGCCAAACCGCCCTGGACGGGGGCTACAATGAGCAGTTCTTC.

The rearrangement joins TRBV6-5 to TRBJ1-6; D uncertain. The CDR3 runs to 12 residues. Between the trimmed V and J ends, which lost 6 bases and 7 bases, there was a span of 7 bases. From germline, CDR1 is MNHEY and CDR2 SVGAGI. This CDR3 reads CASRRVNSPLHF. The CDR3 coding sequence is TGTGCCAGCAGGAGGGTAAATTCACCCCTCCACTTT.

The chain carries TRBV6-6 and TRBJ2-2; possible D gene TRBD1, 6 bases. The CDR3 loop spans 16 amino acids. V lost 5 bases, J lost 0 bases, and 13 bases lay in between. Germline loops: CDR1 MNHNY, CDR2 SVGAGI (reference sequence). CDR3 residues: CASSPSDRSNTGELFF. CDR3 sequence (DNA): TGTGCCAGCAGTCCCTCCGACAGGTCGAACACCGGGGAGCTGTTTTTT.

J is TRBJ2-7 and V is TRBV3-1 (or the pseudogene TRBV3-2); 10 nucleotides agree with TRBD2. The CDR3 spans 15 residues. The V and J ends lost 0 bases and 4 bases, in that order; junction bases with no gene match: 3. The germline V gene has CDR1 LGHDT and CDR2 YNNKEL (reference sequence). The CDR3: CASSQDQRGGYEQYF. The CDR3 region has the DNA TGTGCCAGCAGCCAAGATCAGCGGGGGGGATACGAGCAGTACTTC.

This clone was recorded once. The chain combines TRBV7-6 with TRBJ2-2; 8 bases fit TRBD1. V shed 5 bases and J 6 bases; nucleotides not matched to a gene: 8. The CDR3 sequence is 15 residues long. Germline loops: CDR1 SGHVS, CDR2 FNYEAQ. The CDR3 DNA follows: TGTGCCAGCAGCCTTAGGACAGGGTGGGCCGGGGAGCTGTTTTTT. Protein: CASSLRTGWAGELFF. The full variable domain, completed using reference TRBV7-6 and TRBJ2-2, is GAGVSQSPRYKVTKRGQDVALRCDPISGHVSLYWYRQALGQGPEFLTYFNYEAQQDKSGLPNDRFSAERPEGSISTLTIQRTEQRDSAMYRCASSLRTGWAGELFFGEGSRLTVL.

This CDR3 reads CASSLRADEATEAFF. In DNA, the CDR3 is TGTGCCAGCAGCTTAAGAGCGGATGAAGCCACTGAAGCTTTCTTT. The chain carries TRBV7-3 and TRBJ1-1; unclear D gene. Per the germline V gene, CDR1 is SGHTA and CDR2 is FQGTGA. The V and J ends lost 1 base and 4 bases respectively, with 13 bases between them. The CDR3 is made up of 15 amino acids.

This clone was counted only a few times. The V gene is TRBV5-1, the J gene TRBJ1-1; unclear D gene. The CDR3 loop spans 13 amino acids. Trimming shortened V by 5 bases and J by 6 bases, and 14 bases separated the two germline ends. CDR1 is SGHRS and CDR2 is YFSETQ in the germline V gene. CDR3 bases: TGCGCCAGCAGATTTCCGGCCGGGGCTGAAGCTTTCTTT. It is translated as CASRFPAGAEAFF.